Shown below are 10 T cell receptor beta chains from a single sample sequenced in a study of T cell responses to AZD1222 COVID-19 vaccine. Data came from immunoSEQ multiplex PCR; TCRdb stores just in-frame clones and leaves some out. The sample consists of approximately 57,000 clones, about 90% of them appearing once. Material: peripheral blood, obtained on day 0 of AZD1222 vaccination. The receptors were sampled from an adult in good health.

The genes are TRBV2 and TRBJ1-5, with D unclear. Trimming cost V 4 bases and J 0 bases, with 10 bases left between them. CDR1 is SNHLY and CDR2 is FYNNEI in the germline V gene. CDR3 length equals 15 residues. The CDR3, as DNA: TGTGCCAGCAGTGCTGGGATTTCTAGCAATCAGCCCCAGCATTTT. Protein product: CASSAGISSNQPQHF.

The chain recombines TRBV28 with TRBJ2-1, with 9 positions matching TRBD2. V shed 3 bases and J 6 bases; nucleotides not matched to a gene: 12. The CDR3 sequence is 17 residues long. Germline V gene sequence: CDR1 MDHEN, CDR2 SYDVKM. The CDR3 reads CASSLPLEREASNEQFF. CDR3 nucleotides: TGTGCCAGCAGTTTGCCCCTCGAGCGGGAGGCTAGCAATGAGCAGTTCTTC. Combining the CDR3 with reference TRBV28 and TRBJ2-1 gives the whole variable domain DVKVTQSSRYLVKRTGEKVFLECVQDMDHENMFWYRQDPGLGLRLIYFSYDVKMKEKGDIPEGYSVSREKKERFSLILESASTNQTSMYLCASSLPLEREASNEQFFGPGTRLTVL.

A single count supports this clone. This chain links TRBV6-2 or TRBV6-3 with TRBJ2-5; D ambiguous. The germline V gene has CDR1 MNHEY and CDR2 SVGEGT. V was cut by 0 bases and J by 2 bases, with 10 bases left in between. This CDR3 is 15 amino acids long. The chain's CDR3 is CASSYSVGSQETQYF. The CDR3 DNA follows: TGTGCCAGCAGTTACTCAGTAGGCAGTCAAGAGACCCAGTACTTC.

A few counts support this clone. The rearrangement links TRBV5-1 to TRBJ1-4; D not resolved. Germline CDR1 and CDR2: SGHRS and YFSETQ. V shed 2 bases and J shed 7 bases, with 12 bases lying between them. The CDR3 is 14 residues long. CDR3 DNA sequence: TGCGCCAGCAGCTTCGCGACTGAGGGTGAAAAACTGTTTTTT. Its protein product is CASSFATEGEKLFF.

The genes are TRBV5-1 and TRBJ2-7, with D maybe TRBD2 (5 bases). The CDR3 covers 15 residues. CDR1 SGHRS and CDR2 YFSETQ come from the germline V gene. Trimming removed 0 bases at V and 2 bases at J, with 12 bases between. In nucleotides, the CDR3 is TGCGCCAGCAGCTTGGGGCCGGGGTGGACCTACGAGCAGTACTTC. Protein product: CASSLGPGWTYEQYF.

This clone was observed a single time. The rearrangement joins TRBV7-8 to TRBJ1-2; no reliable D call. The CDR3 has 13 residues. Germline loops: CDR1 SGHVS, CDR2 FQNEAQ. The V gene lost 4 bases and the J gene lost 4 bases, with 10 bases spanning the gap. CDR3 loop: CASSSRTAYGYTF. In DNA, the CDR3 is TGTGCCAGCAGCTCCCGGACGGCCTATGGCTACACCTTC. The full variable domain, its missing parts supplied by reference TRBV7-8 and TRBJ1-2, is GAGVSQSPRYKVAKRGQDVALRCDPISGHVSLFWYQQALGQGPEFLTYFQNEAQLDKSGLPSDRFFAERPEGSVSTLKIQRTQQEDSAVYLCASSSRTAYGYTFGSGTRLTVV.

V usage is TRBV19 and J usage is TRBJ2-1; 11 positions agree with TRBD1. In germline, CDR1 is LNHDA, CDR2 SQIVND (reference sequence). The V gene end was trimmed by 4 bases and the J gene end by 8 bases; junction bases not matched to a gene: 7. This CDR3 is built from 15 residues. The CDR3, as DNA: TGTGCCAGTAGTAATCCCGGGACAGGGGGTTATGAGCAGTTCTTC. Its translation is CASSNPGTGGYEQFF. The variable domain in full, completed from reference TRBV19 and TRBJ2-1, reads DGGITQSPKYLFRKEGQNVTLSCEQNLNHDAMYWYRQDPGQGLRLIYYSQIVNDFQKGDIAEGYSVSREKKESFPLTVTSAQKNPTAFYLCASSNPGTGGYEQFFGPGTRLTVL.

The DNA of the CDR3 is TGTGCCAGCAGTGACCCTCAGTACCAAGAGACCCAGTACTTC. Protein product: CASSDPQYQETQYF. This rearrangement joins TRBV2 to TRBJ2-5; D is uncertain. The CDR3 consists of 14 residues. Trimming removed 3 bases from V and 0 bases from J, with 8 bases in between. Germline CDR1 is SNHLY and CDR2 is FYNNEI.

This chain uses TRBV6-4 with TRBJ2-1, with D possibly being TRBD1 (6 bases). Between the trimmed V and J ends, which lost 2 bases and 1 base, there was a span of 12 bases. The CDR3 totals 16 residues. Per germline, CDR1 MRHNA and CDR2 SNTAGT. This chain's CDR3 is CASSDEGVLSYNEQFF. Written as DNA, the CDR3 is TGTGCCAGCAGTGACGAGGGGGTCCTATCCTACAATGAGCAGTTCTTC.

The chain couples TRBV6-6 to TRBJ1-2; D is perhaps TRBD1 (5 bases). V dropped 0 bases and J dropped 6 bases, with 17 bases sitting between them. This CDR3 spans 16 amino acids. CDR1 MNHNY and CDR2 SVGAGI come from the germline V gene (reference sequence). CDR3 region: CASSYSRSGGLDGYTF. The CDR3 bases are TGTGCCAGCAGTTACTCGAGATCCGGGGGTTTAGATGGCTACACCTTC.